Below, 10 T cell receptor beta chains from the same sample are listed, as sequenced in a study of T cells expressing NK-cell markers (dated by TCRdb to the early 2020s). The library came from 5' RACE. The run used an Illumina HiSeq 2000. The reads went through TCRdb reprocessing, and each CDR3 protein sequence gets one entry with no DNA. The table of this sample itemizes about 150,000 distinct CDR3 sequences. The ten largest clones add up to approximately 12% of the sample. Sequenced material: blood T cells: a sorted CD56 or NKG2C T cell subset, CD4+ or CD8+ T cells, or bulk PBMC T cells (not recorded which). Receptor source: a young man in good health. Donor details come from another sample of the same person, matched by shared clones.

The chain couples TRBV19 to TRBJ2-1; with no DNA, the TCRdb D assignment of TRBD1 cannot be verified. This CDR3 comprises 15 residues. Germline lookup yields CDR1 LNHDA and CDR2 SQIVND (reference sequence). The CDR3 spells CASSIGQGSYNEQFF.

The rearrangement links TRBV24-1 to TRBJ2-3; TCRdb returns TRBD2, unconfirmable since there is no DNA. CDR1 and CDR2 (germline): KGHDR, SFDVKD. The CDR3 is 15 amino acids. The CDR3 spells CATTAGTSVTDTQYF.

The V call is TRBV10-2, the J call TRBJ2-1; TCRdb outputs TRBD1, but without DNA this stays unchecked. Germline CDR1 WSHSY, CDR2 SAAADI. This CDR3 spans 17 amino acids. The CDR3 here is CASSDPGWGGPYNEQFF.

This chain links TRBV6-2 or TRBV6-3 with TRBJ2-1; without DNA, the TCRdb call of TRBD2 cannot be checked. Germline assignment: CDR1 MNHEY and CDR2 SVGEGT. This CDR3 comprises 21 residues. CDR3 residues: CASSYSLGLAGDLVPYNEQFF.

The CDR3 sequence: CASGGRGSSYEQYF. This chain links TRBV6-5 with TRBJ2-7; TCRdb's D call, TRBD1, is unchecked because there is no DNA. Germline CDR1 MNHEY, CDR2 SVGAGI. This CDR3 spans 14 amino acids.

The chain links TRBV3-1 to TRBJ2-5; TCRdb proposes TRBD1, but this gene call is untestable without DNA. The CDR3 spans 15 residues. Germline loops: CDR1 LGHDT, CDR2 YNNKEL (reference sequence). This chain's CDR3 is CASSQDPGDGETQYF.

The rearrangement uses TRBV7-8 and TRBJ2-1; the TCRdb D gene call, TRBD2, has no DNA to confirm it. The germline V gene has CDR1 SGHVS and CDR2 FQNEAQ. This CDR3 contains 17 residues. CDR3 region: CASSSPTLAVLYNEQFF.

The chain links TRBV30 to TRBJ2-7; TCRdb names TRBD2, which stays unverified in the absence of DNA. The CDR3 loop spans 15 amino acids. Germline V lookup: CDR1 GTSNPN, CDR2 SVGIG (reference sequence). CDR3: CAWSPRLAGVDEQYF. The variable domain in full, with the rest retrieved from reference TRBV30 and TRBJ2-7, is SQTIHQWPATLVQPVGSPLSLECTVEGTSNPNLYWYRQAAGRGLQLLFYSVGIGQISSEVPQNLSASRPQDRQFILSSKKLLLSDSGFYLCAWSPRLAGVDEQYFGPGTRLTVT.

The J gene is TRBJ1-4, the V gene TRBV18. Germline V gene data show CDR1 as KGHSH and CDR2 as LQKENI. The CDR3 has 12 amino acids. CDR3 residues: CASSPLNEKLFF.

The CDR3 spells CASSQDSRRDIQYF. The rearrangement links TRBV3-1 to TRBJ2-4; with no DNA, the TCRdb D assignment of TRBD2 cannot be verified. The CDR3 is made up of 14 amino acids. In germline, CDR1 is LGHDT, CDR2 YNNKEL (reference sequence).